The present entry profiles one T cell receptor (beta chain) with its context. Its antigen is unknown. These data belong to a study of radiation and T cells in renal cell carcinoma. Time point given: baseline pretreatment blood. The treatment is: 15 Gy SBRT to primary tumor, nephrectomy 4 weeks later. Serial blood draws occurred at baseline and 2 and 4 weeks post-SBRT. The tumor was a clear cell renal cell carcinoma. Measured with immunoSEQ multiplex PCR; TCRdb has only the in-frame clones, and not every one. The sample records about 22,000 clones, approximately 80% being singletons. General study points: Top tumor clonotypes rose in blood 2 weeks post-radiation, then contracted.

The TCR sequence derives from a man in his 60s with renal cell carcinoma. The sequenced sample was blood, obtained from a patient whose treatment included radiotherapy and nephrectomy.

The CDR3 nucleotides read TGTGCCAGCAGCTTACAGGGACAGCAGAACACTGAAGCTTTCTTT. Its translation: CASSLQGQQNTEAFF. The V and J genes are TRBV7-6 and TRBJ1-1, with TRBD1 matching 7 bases. Germline lookup yields CDR1 SGHVS and CDR2 FNYEAQ. Germline trimming cut 2 bases from V and 1 base from J; bases unmatched to any gene: 4. The CDR3 runs to 15 residues.